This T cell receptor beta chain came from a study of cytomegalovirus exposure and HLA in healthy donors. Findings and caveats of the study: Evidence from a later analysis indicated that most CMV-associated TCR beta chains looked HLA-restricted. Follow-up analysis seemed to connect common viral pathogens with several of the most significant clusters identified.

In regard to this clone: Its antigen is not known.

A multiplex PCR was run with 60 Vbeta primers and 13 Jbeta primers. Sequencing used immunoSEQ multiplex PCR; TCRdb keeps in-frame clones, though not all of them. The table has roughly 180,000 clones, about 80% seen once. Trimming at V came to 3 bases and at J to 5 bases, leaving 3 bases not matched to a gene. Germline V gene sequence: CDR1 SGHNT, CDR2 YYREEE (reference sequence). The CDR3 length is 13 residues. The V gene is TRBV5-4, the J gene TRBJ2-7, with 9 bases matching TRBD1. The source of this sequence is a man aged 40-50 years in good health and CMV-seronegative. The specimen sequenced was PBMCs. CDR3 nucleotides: TGTGCCAGCAGCTCGGACAGGGGCAACGAGCAGTACTTC. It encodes CASSSDRGNEQYF.